The 14 T cell receptor beta chains in this list originate from one sample, sequenced in a study of T cell responses to AZD1222 COVID-19 vaccine. Data came from immunoSEQ multiplex PCR; TCRdb stores just in-frame clones and leaves some out. The sample yields about 210,000 clones, around 92% seen once. Sequences were derived from peripheral blood, sampled on day 0 of AZD1222 vaccination. The receptor set was obtained from an adult in good health.

The chain couples TRBV7-2 to TRBJ2-5; 8 bases match TRBD2. The length of the CDR3 is 17 residues. J was trimmed by 4 bases and V by 3 bases; bases with no gene match: 13. CDR1 is SGHTA, CDR2 FQGNSA, per germline. This CDR3 reads CASSFLPAGGRGETQYF. The DNA of the CDR3 is TGTGCCAGCAGCTTTCTCCCGGCGGGGGGCAGGGGAGAGACCCAGTACTTC.

The chain carries TRBV10-3 and TRBJ2-5; TRBD2 aligns across 11 bases. The CDR3 loop spans 17 amino acids. The V gene end was trimmed by 0 bases and the J gene end by 2 bases; junction bases not matched to a gene: 5. Per germline, CDR1 ENHRY and CDR2 SYGVKD. In DNA, the CDR3 is TGTGCCATCAGTGAGTCGCTAGCGGGGGGAACACAAGAGACCCAGTACTTC. Amino acids: CAISESLAGGTQETQYF.

The rearrangement joins TRBV3-1 (or the pseudogene TRBV3-2) to TRBJ1-2; TRBD1 aligns across 7 bases. The V gene end was trimmed by 2 bases and the J gene end by 8 bases; junction bases not matched to a gene: 11. The CDR3 length is 15 residues. The germline gives CDR1 LGHDT, CDR2 YNNKEL (reference sequence). In nucleotides, the CDR3 is TGTGCCAGCAGCCAACTAGACAGGGTAATTCCGGGCTACACCTTC. Translation: CASSQLDRVIPGYTF.

This rearrangement joins TRBV7-8 to TRBJ1-4; D perhaps matches TRBD1 (5 bases). Germline V lookup: CDR1 SGHVS, CDR2 FQNEAQ. The CDR3 is 15 amino acids. Deletions cut 0 bases from V and 4 bases from J, with 9 bases between. Here the CDR3 reads CASSLAGLYNEKLFF. In DNA, the CDR3 is TGTGCCAGCAGCTTAGCGGGGCTATATAATGAAAAACTGTTTTTT.

The chain combines TRBV19 with TRBJ1-1; D is possibly TRBD1 (5 bases). Germline CDR1 LNHDA, CDR2 SQIVND (reference sequence). Deletions cut 3 bases from V and 0 bases from J, with 17 bases between. This CDR3 comprises 17 residues. The CDR3 protein is CASSMRQGSVLNTEAFF. The CDR3 DNA sequence: TGTGCCAGTAGTATGAGGCAGGGCAGTGTTTTGAACACTGAAGCTTTCTTT.

This sequence joins TRBV11-2 and TRBJ2-1; 7 bases agree with TRBD1. V shed 3 bases, J shed 7 bases, and the junction held 3 bases outside the gene matches. This CDR3 region has 13 residues. Germline V gene sequence: CDR1 SGHAT, CDR2 FQNNGV. Here the CDR3 DNA reads TGTGCCAGCAGCTTGAACAGGGGAAATGAGCAGTTCTTC. This codes for CASSLNRGNEQFF.

A remark on this clone: The germline gene is not matched at one end of the junction; a read error may be the cause. The rearrangement links TRBV27 to TRBJ2-2; maybe TRBD2 (5 bases). CDR3 size: 13 residues. Germline V gene sequence: CDR1 MNHEY, CDR2 SMNVEV (reference sequence). CDR3 DNA: TGTGCCAGCAGTCGGACGGGCCTACGGGAACTGTTTTTT. Amino acids: CASSRTGLRELFF.

The chain couples TRBV4-1 to TRBJ1-5; 7 positions match TRBD1. The CDR3 sequence is 15 residues long. Germline CDR1 reads MGHRA; CDR2 reads YSYEKL. V trimming: 3 bases; J trimming: 7 bases; junction bases outside the gene matches: 9. The CDR3 DNA sequence: TGCGCCAGCAGCCAGGCTACAGGGGAGGACCAGCCCCAGCATTTT. Protein product: CASSQATGEDQPQHF.

The chain employs TRBV18 and TRBJ1-1, with D perhaps matching TRBD1 (6 bases). Germline V gives CDR1 KGHSH, CDR2 LQKENI. This CDR3 contains 15 residues. The V gene lost 2 bases and the J gene lost 0 bases, with 10 bases spanning the gap. The DNA for the CDR3 is TGTGCCAGCTCACCAAGGGGGGATTTGAACACTGAAGCTTTCTTT. Its translation is CASSPRGDLNTEAFF. Variable domain in full (rest from reference TRBV18 and TRBJ1-1): NAGVMQNPRHLVRRRGQEARLRCSPMKGHSHVYWYRQLPEEGLKFMVYLQKENIIDESGMPKERFSAEFPKEGPSILRIQQVVRGDSAAYFCASSPRGDLNTEAFFGQGTRLTVV.

The rearrangement joins TRBV19 to TRBJ2-7; D is ambiguous. Germline V gene lookup returns CDR1 LNHDA and CDR2 SQIVND (reference sequence). The CDR3 totals 13 residues. V was trimmed by 9 bases and J by 1 base, leaving 13 bases between them. The CDR3 DNA reads as TGTGCCAGCCGAGAGTCAGTTTCCTACGAGCAGTACTTC. It is translated as CASRESVSYEQYF.

The CDR3 protein is CASTLLAGDNEQFF. CDR3 nucleotide sequence: TGTGCCAGCACCCTACTAGCGGGGGACAATGAGCAGTTCTTC. The V gene is TRBV11-2, the J gene TRBJ2-1; 11 nucleotides agree with TRBD2. The V segment lost 7 bases and the J segment 5 bases; nucleotides outside the gene matches: 4. Germline assignment: CDR1 SGHAT and CDR2 FQNNGV. The CDR3 has 14 amino acids. Together with reference TRBV11-2 and TRBJ2-1, the CDR3 gives the full variable domain: EAGVAQSPRYKIIEKRQSVAFWCNPISGHATLYWYQQILGQGPKLLIQFQNNGVVDDSQLPKDRFSAERLKGVDSTLKIQPAKLEDSAVYLCASTLLAGDNEQFFGPGTRLTVL.

The V call is TRBV4-1, the J call TRBJ1-5; 11 positions agree with TRBD1. V trimming: 3 bases; J trimming: 4 bases; junction bases outside the gene matches: 5. The V gene's germline CDR1 is MGHRA and CDR2 YSYEKL. The CDR3 covers 16 residues. CDR3 DNA sequence: TGCGCCAGCAGCCATTATGGACAGGGGGCAAATCAGCCCCAGCATTTT. Translation: CASSHYGQGANQPQHF.

The rearrangement uses TRBV6-5 and TRBJ2-5; 10 nucleotides agree with TRBD1. From germline, CDR1 is MNHEY and CDR2 SVGAGI. The CDR3 has 16 amino acids. The trim removed 4 bases at V and 1 base at J, leaving 6 bases unmatched. The CDR3 spells CASSLGGQGRQETQYF. DNA of the CDR3: TGTGCCAGCAGTTTAGGGGGACAGGGGCGCCAAGAGACCCAGTACTTC.

The gene calls are TRBV30 and TRBJ1-5; tentatively, D is TRBD1 (5 bases). The CDR3 loop spans 13 amino acids. CDR1 and CDR2 (germline): GTSNPN, SVGIG (reference sequence). V was trimmed by 4 bases and J by 7 bases, leaving 14 bases between them. For the CDR3, the DNA is TGTGCCTGGAACATGGGAACAGGCCAGCCCCAGCATTTT. Protein: CAWNMGTGQPQHF.